This T cell receptor (beta chain) originates from a study of response to subunit inactivated influenza vaccine. Study-level results: Each seasonal influenza vaccination recruits few new T cells, the authors suggested.

Only a few counts were recorded for this clonotype. As yet, its antigen is unknown. TCRdb analysed the RT-PCR reads with MiXCR anew, one entry per CDR3 protein. The top ten hold approximately 14% of the sample, which has fewer than 600,000 distinct CDR3 sequences, around 7.7% seen once. Germline-derived CDR1 and CDR2 are LNHNV and YYDKDF (reference sequence). Trimming at V came to 0 bases and at J to 0 bases, leaving 5 bases not matched to a gene. The CDR3 length is 18 residues. The sequences come from PBMCs from blood, collected less than 30 months after vaccination. The chain recombines TRBV15 with TRBJ1-3; 10 nucleotides align to TRBD1. The TCR comes from a man between 50 and 69 years old who received an inactivated influenza vaccine. CDR3 DNA: TGTGCCACCAGCAGAGATCCTTGGACAGGGGGCTCTGGAAACACCATATATTTT. Amino acid sequence: CATSRDPWTGGSGNTIYF.